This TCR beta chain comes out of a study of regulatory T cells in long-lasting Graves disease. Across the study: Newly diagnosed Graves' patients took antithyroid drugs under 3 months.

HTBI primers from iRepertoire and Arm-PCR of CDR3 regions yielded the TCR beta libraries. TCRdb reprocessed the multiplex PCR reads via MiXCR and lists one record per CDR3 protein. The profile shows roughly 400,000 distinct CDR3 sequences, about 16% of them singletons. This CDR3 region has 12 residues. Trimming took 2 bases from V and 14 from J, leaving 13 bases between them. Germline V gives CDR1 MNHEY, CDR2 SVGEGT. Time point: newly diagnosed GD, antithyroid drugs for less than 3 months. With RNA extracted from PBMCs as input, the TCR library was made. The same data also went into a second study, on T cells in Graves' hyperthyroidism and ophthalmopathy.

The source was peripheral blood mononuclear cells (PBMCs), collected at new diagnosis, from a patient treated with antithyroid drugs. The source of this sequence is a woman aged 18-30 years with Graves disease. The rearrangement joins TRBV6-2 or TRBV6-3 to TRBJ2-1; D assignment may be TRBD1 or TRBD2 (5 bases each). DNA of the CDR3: TGTGCCAGCAGTTACCGAGGGGATTTTAAGTTCTTC. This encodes CASSYRGDFKFF.